This T cell receptor beta chain emerged from a study of blood T cell repertoires in COVID-19. Study context: Collection of acute and convalescent COVID-19 samples took place in the United States, Italy and Spain. Sources were T cells, B-cell-depleted T cells, or PBMCs; the material itself was cDNA or gDNA.

CDR1 SNHLY and CDR2 FYNNEI come from the germline V gene. The V end was cut by 7 bases, the J end by 0 bases, with 9 bases between. This CDR3 comprises 13 residues. Methods used by the authors: Amplification of reference gene primers was used by the study to estimate nucleated cell counts. The data were produced by immunoSEQ multiplex PCR, yet TCRdb's version contains in-frame clones alone and is incomplete. D and trimming were read from the DNA, whereas the V and J calls and clone size are those reported in that table. The sample has around 250,000 clones; around nine tenths are singletons. The sequence was collected from a man between 35 and 55 years old with active or convalescent COVID-19. The gene calls are TRBV2 and TRBJ2-5; perhaps TRBD1 as D (5 bases). Sequenced sample: peripheral blood. CDR3 sequence reads: CASTQGYQETQYF. The CDR3 DNA reads as TGTGCCAGCACGCAGGGATACCAAGAGACCCAGTACTTC.